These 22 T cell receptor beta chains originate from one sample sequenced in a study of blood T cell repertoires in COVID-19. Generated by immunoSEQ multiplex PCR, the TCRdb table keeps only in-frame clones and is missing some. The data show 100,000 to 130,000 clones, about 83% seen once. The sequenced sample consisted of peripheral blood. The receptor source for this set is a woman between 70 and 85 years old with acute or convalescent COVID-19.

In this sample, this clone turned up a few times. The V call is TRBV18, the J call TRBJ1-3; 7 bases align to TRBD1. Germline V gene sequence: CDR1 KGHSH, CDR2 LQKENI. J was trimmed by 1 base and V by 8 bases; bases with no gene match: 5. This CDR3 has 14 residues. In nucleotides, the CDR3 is TGTGCCAGCAGGGACAGAGCATCTGGAAACACCATATATTTT. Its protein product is CASRDRASGNTIYF.

The CDR3 DNA sequence: TGCGCCAGCAGCTTGGTAGAGGGCGAAGCTTTCTTT. Translating it yields CASSLVEGEAFF. V gene TRBV5-1 combines with J gene TRBJ1-1, with D unclear. V lost 0 bases to trimming and J lost 8 bases, with 8 bases between them. The CDR3 spans 12 residues. Germline loops: CDR1 SGHRS, CDR2 YFSETQ.

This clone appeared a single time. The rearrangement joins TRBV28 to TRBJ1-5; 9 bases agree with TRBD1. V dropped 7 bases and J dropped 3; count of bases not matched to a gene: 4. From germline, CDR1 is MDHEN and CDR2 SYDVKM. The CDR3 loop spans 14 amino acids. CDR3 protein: CASTGQGINQPQHF. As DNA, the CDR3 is TGTGCCAGCACTGGACAGGGGATCAATCAGCCCCAGCATTTT.

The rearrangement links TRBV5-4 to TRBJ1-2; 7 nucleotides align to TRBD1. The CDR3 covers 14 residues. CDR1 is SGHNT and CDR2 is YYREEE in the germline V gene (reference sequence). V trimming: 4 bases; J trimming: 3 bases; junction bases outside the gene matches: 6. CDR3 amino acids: CASSPGQEHYGYTF. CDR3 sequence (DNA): TGTGCCAGCAGCCCTGGACAGGAGCACTATGGCTACACCTTC. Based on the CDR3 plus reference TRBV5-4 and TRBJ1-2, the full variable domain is ETGVTQSPTHLIKTRGQQVTLRCSSQSGHNTVSWYQQALGQGPQFIFQYYREEENGRGNFPPRFSGLQFPNYSSELNVNALELDDSALYLCASSPGQEHYGYTFGSGTRLTVV.

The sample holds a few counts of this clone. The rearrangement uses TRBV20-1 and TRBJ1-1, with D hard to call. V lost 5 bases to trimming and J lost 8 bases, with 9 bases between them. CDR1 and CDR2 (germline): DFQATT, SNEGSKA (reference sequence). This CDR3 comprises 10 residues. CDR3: CSAATWEAFF. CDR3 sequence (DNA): TGCAGTGCTGCCACATGGGAAGCTTTCTTT.

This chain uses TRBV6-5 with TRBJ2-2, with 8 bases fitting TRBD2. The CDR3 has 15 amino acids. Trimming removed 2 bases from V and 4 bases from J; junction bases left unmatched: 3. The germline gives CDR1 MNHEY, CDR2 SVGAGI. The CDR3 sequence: CASSYLTSATGELFF. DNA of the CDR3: TGTGCCAGCAGTTACCTGACTAGCGCCACCGGGGAGCTGTTTTTT.

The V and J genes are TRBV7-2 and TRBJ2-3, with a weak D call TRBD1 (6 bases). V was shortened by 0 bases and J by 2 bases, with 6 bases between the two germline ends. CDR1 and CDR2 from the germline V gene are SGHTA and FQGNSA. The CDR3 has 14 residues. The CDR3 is CASSLAGHTDTQYF. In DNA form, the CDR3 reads TGTGCCAGCAGCTTAGCGGGACACACAGATACGCAGTATTTT.

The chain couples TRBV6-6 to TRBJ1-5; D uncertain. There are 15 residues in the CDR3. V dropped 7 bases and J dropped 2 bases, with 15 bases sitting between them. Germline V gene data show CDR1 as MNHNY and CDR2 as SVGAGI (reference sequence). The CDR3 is CASTAGGYGNQPQHF. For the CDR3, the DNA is TGTGCCAGCACCGCCGGAGGTTATGGCAATCAGCCCCAGCATTTT.

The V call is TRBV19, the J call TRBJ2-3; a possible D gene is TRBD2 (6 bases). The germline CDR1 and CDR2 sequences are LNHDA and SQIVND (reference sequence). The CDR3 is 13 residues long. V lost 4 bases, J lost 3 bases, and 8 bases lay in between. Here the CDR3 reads CASSTEGTDTQYF. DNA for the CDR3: TGTGCCAGTAGTACGGAGGGGACAGATACGCAGTATTTT.

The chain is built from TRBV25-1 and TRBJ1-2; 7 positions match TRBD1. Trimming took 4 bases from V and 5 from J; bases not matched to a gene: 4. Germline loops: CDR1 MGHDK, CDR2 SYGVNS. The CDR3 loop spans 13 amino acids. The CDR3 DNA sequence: TGTGCCAGCAGTGGGGGGACAGCTTATGGCTACACCTTC. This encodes CASSGGTAYGYTF.

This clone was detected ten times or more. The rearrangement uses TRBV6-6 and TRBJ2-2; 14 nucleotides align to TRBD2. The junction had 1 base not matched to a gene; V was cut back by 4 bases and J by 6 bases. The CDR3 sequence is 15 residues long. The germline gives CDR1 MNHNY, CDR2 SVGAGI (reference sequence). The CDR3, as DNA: TGTGCCAGCAGTTTGACTAGCGGGAGGGCCGGGGAGCTGTTTTTT. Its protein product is CASSLTSGRAGELFF.

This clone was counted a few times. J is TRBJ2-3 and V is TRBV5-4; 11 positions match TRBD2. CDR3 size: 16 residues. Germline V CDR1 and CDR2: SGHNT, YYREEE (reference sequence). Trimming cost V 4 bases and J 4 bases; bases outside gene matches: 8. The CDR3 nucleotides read TGTGCCAGCAGCCGTGCCACTAGCGGGGGCCCAGATACGCAGTATTTT. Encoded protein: CASSRATSGGPDTQYF.

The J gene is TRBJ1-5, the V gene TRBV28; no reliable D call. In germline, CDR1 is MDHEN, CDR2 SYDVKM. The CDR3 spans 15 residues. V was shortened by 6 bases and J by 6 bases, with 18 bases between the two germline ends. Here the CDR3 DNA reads TGTGCCAGCAGCCTCTCCCGCCCGGGGATTCAGCCCCAGCATTTT. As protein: CASSLSRPGIQPQHF.

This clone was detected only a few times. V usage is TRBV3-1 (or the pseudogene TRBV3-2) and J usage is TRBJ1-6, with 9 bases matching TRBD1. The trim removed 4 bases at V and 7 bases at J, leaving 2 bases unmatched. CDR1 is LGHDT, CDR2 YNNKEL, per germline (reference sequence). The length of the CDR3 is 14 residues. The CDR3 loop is CASSPGQGNSPLHF. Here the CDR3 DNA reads TGTGCCAGCAGCCCCGGACAGGGGAATTCACCCCTCCACTTT.

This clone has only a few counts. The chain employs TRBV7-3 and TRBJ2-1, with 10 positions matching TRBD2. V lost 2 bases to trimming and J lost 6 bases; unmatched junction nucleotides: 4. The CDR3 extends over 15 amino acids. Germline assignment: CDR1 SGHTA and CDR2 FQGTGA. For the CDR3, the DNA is TGTGCCAGCAGCTTACAGTTAGCGGGAGGCAATGAGCAGTTCTTC. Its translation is CASSLQLAGGNEQFF.

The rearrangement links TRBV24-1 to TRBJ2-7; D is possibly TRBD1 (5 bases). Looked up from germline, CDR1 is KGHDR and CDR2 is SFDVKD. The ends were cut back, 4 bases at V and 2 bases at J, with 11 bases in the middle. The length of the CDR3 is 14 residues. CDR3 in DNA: TGTGCCACCAGTGAAGGGGTTGTTCCCTACGAGCAGTACTTC. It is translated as CATSEGVVPYEQYF.

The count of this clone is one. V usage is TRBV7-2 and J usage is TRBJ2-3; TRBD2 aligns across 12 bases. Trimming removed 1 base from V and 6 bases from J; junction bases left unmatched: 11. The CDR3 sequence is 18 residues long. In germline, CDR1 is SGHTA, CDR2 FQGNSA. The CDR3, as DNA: TGTGCCAGCAGCTTAGTGGTGGCGGCTAGCGGGGGGGCGGATACGCAGTATTTT. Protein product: CASSLVVAASGGADTQYF.

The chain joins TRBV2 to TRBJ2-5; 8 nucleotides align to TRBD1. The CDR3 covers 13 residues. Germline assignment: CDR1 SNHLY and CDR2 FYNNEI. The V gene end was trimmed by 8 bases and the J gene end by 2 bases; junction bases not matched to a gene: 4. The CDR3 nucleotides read TGTGCCAGCTCCCGGGACAGGCAAGAGACCCAGTACTTC. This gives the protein CASSRDRQETQYF.

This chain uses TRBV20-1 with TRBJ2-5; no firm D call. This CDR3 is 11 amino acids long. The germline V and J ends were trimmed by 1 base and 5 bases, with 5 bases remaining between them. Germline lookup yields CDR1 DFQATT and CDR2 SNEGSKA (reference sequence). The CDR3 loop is CSARVEETQYF. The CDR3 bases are TGCAGTGCTAGAGTGGAGGAGACCCAGTACTTC.

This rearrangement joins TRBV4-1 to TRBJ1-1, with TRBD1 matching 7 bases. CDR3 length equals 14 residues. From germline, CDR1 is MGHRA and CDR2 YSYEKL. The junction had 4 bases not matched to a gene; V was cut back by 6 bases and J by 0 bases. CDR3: CASSRDSVNTEAFF. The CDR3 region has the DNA TGCGCCAGCAGTCGGGACAGCGTGAACACTGAAGCTTTCTTT.

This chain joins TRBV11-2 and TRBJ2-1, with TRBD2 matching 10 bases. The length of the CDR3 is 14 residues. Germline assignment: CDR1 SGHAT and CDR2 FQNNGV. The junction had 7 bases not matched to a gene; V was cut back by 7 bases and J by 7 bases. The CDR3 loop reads CASKSGRAGNEQFF. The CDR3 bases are TGTGCCAGCAAAAGCGGGAGGGCGGGGAATGAGCAGTTCTTC.

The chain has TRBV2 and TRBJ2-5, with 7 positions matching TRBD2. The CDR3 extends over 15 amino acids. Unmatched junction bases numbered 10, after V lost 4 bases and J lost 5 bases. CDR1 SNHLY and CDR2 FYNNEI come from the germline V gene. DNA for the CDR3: TGTGCCAGCAGTGGACGCGGGAGTCGGCGGGAGACCCAGTACTTC. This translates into CASSGRGSRRETQYF.